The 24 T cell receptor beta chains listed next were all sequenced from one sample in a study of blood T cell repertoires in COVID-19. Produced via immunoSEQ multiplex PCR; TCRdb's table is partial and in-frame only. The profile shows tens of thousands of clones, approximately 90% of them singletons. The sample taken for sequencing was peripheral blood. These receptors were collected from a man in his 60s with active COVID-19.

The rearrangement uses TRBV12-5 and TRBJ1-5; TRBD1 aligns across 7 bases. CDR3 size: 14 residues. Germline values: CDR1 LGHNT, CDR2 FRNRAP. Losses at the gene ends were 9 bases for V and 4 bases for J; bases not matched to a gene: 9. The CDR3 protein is CASSEGAGNQPQHF. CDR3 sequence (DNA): TGTGCTAGCTCGGAGGGGGCCGGGAATCAGCCCCAGCATTTT.

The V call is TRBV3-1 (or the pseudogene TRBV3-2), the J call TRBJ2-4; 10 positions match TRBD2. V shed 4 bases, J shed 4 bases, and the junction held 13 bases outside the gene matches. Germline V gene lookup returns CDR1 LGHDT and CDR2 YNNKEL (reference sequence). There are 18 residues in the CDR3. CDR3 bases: TGTGCCAGCAGCCGTCTAGCGGGGGCCGCGACAGAGAAAAACATTCAGTACTTC. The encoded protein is CASSRLAGAATEKNIQYF.

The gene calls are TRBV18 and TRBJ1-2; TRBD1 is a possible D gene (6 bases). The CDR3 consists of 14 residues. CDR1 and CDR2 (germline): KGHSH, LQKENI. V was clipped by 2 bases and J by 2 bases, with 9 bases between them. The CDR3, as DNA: TGTGCCAGCTCACCAGGTACAGGGAACTATGGCTACACCTTC. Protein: CASSPGTGNYGYTF.

The CDR3 reads CASSQDLLAGFTDTQYF. CDR3 nucleotide sequence: TGCGCCAGCAGCCAAGATCTCCTAGCGGGGTTCACAGATACGCAGTATTTT. The chain employs TRBV4-1 and TRBJ2-3, with 9 positions matching TRBD2. The V and J ends lost 0 bases and 2 bases, in that order; junction bases with no gene match: 6. CDR3 length: 17 residues. CDR1 is MGHRA and CDR2 is YSYEKL in the germline V gene.

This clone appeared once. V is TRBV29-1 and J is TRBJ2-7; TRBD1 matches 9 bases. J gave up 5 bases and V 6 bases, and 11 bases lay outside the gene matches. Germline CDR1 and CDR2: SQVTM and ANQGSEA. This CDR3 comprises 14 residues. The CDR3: CSVLQDRGINEQYF. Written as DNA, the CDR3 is TGCAGCGTACTCCAGGACAGGGGAATTAACGAGCAGTACTTC.

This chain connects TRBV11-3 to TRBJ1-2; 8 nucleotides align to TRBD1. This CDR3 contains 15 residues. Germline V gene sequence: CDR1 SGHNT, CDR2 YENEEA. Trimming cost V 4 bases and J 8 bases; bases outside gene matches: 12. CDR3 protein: CASSSRGRQGHGYTF. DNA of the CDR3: TGTGCCAGCAGCTCCAGAGGGCGACAGGGGCACGGCTACACCTTC.

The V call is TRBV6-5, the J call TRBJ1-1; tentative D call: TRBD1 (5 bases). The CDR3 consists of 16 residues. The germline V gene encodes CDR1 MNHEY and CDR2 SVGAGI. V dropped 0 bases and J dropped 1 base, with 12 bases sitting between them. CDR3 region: CASSYSITRANTEAFF. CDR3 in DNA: TGTGCCAGCAGTTACTCGATAACCAGGGCGAACACTGAAGCTTTCTTT.

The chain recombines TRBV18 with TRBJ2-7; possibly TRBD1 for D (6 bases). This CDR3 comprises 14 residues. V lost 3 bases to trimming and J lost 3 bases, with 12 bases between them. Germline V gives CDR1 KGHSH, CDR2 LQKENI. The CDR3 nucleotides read TGTGCCAGCTCACCGGACAGAAGGGGCTACGAGCAGTACTTC. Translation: CASSPDRRGYEQYF.

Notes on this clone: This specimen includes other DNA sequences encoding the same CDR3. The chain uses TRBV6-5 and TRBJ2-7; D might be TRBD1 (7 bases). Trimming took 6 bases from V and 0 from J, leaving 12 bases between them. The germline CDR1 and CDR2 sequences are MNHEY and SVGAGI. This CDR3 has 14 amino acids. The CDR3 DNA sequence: TGTGCCAGCAGCCGACAGGGAGGCTCCTACGAGCAGTACTTC. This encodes CASSRQGGSYEQYF.

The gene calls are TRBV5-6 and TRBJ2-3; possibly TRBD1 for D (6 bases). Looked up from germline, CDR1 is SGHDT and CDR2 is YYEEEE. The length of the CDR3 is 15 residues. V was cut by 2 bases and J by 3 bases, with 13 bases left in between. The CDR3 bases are TGTGCCAGCAGCTTCCCCACCGACAGGACAGATACGCAGTATTTT. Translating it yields CASSFPTDRTDTQYF.

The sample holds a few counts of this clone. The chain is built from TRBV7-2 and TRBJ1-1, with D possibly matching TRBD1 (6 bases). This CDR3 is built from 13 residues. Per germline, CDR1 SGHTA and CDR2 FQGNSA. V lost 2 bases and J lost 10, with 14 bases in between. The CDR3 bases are TGTGCCAGCAGCTTACGTCGACAGGCGTTAGCTTTCTTT. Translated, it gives CASSLRRQALAFF.

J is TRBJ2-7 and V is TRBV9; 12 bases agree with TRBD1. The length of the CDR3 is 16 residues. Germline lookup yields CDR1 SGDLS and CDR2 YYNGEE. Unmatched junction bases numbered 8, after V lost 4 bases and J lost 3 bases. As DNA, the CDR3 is TGTGCCAGCAGCACGCAGGGGACAGGGGGCTTCTACGAGCAGTACTTC. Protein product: CASSTQGTGGFYEQYF.

The CDR3 nucleotides are TGTGCCACCAGTCCGGACAGGGGGCGCGGAAATGAGCAGTTCTTC. It is translated as CATSPDRGRGNEQFF. This chain connects TRBV24-1 to TRBJ2-1; 11 bases are shared with TRBD1. V was pared by 6 bases and J by 7 bases, with 7 bases of the junction left unmatched. CDR3 length: 15 amino acids. The germline V gene encodes CDR1 KGHDR and CDR2 SFDVKD.

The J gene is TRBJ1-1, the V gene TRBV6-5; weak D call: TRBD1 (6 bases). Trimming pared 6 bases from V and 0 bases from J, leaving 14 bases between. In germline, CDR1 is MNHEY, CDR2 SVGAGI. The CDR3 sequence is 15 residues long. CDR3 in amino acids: CASSQQGVLNTEAFF. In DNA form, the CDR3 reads TGTGCCAGCAGCCAACAGGGAGTGTTGAACACTGAAGCTTTCTTT.

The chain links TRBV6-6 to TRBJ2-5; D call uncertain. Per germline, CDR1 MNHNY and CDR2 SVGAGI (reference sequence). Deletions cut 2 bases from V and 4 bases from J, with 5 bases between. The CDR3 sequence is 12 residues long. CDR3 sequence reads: CASSYIGETQYF. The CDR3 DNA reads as TGTGCCAGCAGTTACATCGGAGAGACCCAGTACTTC.

CDR3 residues: CASSRTENTEAFF. CDR3 sequence (DNA): TGTGCCAGCAGCCGGACAGAGAACACTGAAGCTTTCTTT. The chain is built from TRBV3-1 (or the pseudogene TRBV3-2) and TRBJ1-1; a weak D match, TRBD1 (6 bases). Germline CDR1 reads LGHDT; CDR2 reads YNNKEL (reference sequence). V lost 4 bases and J lost 1, with 7 bases in between. CDR3 length: 13 residues.

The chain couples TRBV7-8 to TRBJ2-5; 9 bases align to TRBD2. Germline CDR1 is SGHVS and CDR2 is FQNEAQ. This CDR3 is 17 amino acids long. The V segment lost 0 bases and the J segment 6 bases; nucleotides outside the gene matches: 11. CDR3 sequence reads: CASSLAFWRGGGQTQYF. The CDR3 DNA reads TGTGCCAGCAGCTTAGCCTTCTGGCGGGGGGGCGGTCAGACCCAGTACTTC.

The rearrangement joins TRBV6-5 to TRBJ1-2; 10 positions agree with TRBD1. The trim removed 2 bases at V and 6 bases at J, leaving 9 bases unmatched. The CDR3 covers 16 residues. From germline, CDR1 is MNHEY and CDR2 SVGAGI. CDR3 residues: CASSYVAGQGLHGYTF. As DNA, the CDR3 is TGTGCCAGCAGTTACGTTGCGGGACAGGGGTTACATGGCTACACCTTC.

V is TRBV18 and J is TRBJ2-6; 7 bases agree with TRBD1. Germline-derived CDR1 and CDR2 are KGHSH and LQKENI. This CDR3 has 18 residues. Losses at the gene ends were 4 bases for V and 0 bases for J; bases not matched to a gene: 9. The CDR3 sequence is CASSRSGTASSGANVLTF. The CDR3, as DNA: TGTGCCAGCTCACGCTCCGGGACAGCCAGCTCTGGGGCCAACGTCCTGACTTTC.

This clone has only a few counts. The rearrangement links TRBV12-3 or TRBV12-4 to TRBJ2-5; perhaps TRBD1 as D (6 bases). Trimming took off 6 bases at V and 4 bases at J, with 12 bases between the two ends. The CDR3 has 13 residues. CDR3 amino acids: CASRTSGVETQYF. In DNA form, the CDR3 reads TGTGCCAGCAGAACTTCAGGGGTAGAGACCCAGTACTTC.

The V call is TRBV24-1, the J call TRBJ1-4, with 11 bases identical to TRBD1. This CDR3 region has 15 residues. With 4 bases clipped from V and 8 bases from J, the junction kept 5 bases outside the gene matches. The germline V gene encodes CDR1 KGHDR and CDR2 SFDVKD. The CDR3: CATSDGGQGGEKLFF. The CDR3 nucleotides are TGTGCCACCAGTGACGGGGGACAGGGGGGGGAAAAACTGTTTTTT.

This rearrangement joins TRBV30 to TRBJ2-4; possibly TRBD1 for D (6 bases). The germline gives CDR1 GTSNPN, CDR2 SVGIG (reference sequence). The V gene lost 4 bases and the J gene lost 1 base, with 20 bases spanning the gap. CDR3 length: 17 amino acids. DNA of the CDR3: TGTGCCTGGAAATCCTCCCGGGCAGGGGTGGCCAAAAACATTCAGTACTTC. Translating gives CAWKSSRAGVAKNIQYF. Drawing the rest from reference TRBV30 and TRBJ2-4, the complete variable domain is SQTIHQWPATLVQPVGSPLSLECTVEGTSNPNLYWYRQAAGRGLQLLFYSVGIGQISSEVPQNLSASRPQDRQFILSSKKLLLSDSGFYLCAWKSSRAGVAKNIQYFGAGTRLSVL.

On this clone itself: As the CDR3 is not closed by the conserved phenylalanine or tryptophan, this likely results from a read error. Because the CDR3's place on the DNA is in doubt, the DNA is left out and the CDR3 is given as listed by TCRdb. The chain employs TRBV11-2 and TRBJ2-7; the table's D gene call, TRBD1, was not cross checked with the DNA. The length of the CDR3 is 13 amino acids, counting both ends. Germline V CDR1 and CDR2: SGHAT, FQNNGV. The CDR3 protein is CASSRSTLHTTET.

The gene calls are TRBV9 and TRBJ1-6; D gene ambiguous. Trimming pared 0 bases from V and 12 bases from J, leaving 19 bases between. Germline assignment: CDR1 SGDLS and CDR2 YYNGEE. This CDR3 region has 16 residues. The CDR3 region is CASSVEGVANGGPLHF. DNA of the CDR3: TGTGCCAGCAGCGTAGAAGGTGTCGCAAATGGAGGACCCCTCCACTTT.